The T cell receptor beta chain described here comes from a study of blood T cell repertoires in COVID-19. Study as a whole: For recovered donors of Cohort 3, there were two negative PCRs, clearance, or symptom resolution.

Trimming stripped 4 bases from V and 6 bases from J, with 17 bases between. The CDR3 runs 15 residues. Germline CDR1 reads SGHRS; CDR2 reads YFSETQ. Sequencing used immunoSEQ multiplex PCR; TCRdb keeps in-frame clones, though not all of them. The repertoire consists of roughly 200,000 clones, with 80% to 90% occurring once and the leading ten covering 3.1%. Specimen: PBMCs or T cells enriched from blood (not recorded which). This receptor was taken from a woman aged 45-65 years in a cohort exposed to, infected with or recovered from COVID-19 (not recorded which). This chain links TRBV5-1 with TRBJ2-4; D perhaps matches TRBD2 (7 bases). This CDR3 is CASSPTRGGANIQYF. Here the CDR3 DNA reads TGCGCCAGCAGCCCTACCCGAGGGGGGGCAAACATTCAGTACTTC.